Below, one T cell receptor beta chain is given with its context. The final CDR3 position lacks the conserved phenylalanine or tryptophan, pointing to a likely read error. Germline V gene lookup returns CDR1 SEHNR and CDR2 FQNEAQ (reference sequence). Unmatched junction bases numbered 3, after V lost 0 bases and J lost 3 bases. This CDR3 comprises 15 residues. This specimen comes from a study of molecular identifiers for immune sequencing clone quantification. A single record per CDR3 protein comes from TCRdb applying MiXCR to the PCR reads. In the table there are 79,000 or so distinct CDR3 sequences, about 23% of which are singletons.

This TCR was sampled from a human donor in good health. Some libraries in this study had Jurkat cell RNA spiked in. Sequencing was carried out using naive CD8+ T cells from blood, with Jurkat cell RNA spiked in. Subset reported: FACS-sorted CD8+CD4-CCR7+CD45RA+ naive T cells. The V and J genes are TRBV7-9 and TRBJ2-7; 9 bases align to TRBD2. CDR3 DNA: TGTGCCAGCAGCTTAGCCGCTAGCGGGAACTACGAGCAGTACCTC. The encoded protein is CASSLAASGNYEQYL.